This TCR beta chain was sequenced during a study of control samples from healthy donors and cancer patients. Sequenced by immunoSEQ multiplex PCR; TCRdb stores in-frame clones only, minus some. The table records 350,000 to 450,000 clones, more than 80% of them present only once. Trimming pared 7 bases from V and 5 bases from J, leaving 14 bases between. Germline-derived CDR1 and CDR2 are SQVTM and ANQGSEA. CDR3 length: 12 amino acids. The chain has TRBV29-1 and TRBJ1-1, with D perhaps matching TRBD1 (5 bases). This TCR was recovered from a man aged 35 to 55 with head and neck cancer. The sequencing input was PBMCs. CDR3 protein: CSAIEGWTEAFF. DNA for the CDR3: TGCAGCGCGATCGAGGGGTGGACTGAAGCTTTCTTT.